This T cell receptor beta chain was recovered during a study of Ad26.COV2.S vaccination and SARS-CoV-2 variants. Assay: immunoSEQ multiplex PCR; the TCRdb copy retains only in-frame clones and omits some. The sample has approximately 420,000 clones, 85% to 90% seen once; the top ten hold roughly 4%. Treatment indicated: around 19 received Ad26.COV2.S at low or high dose, single or two shots; roughly 5 received placebo; per-sample allocation not given. Material that was analyzed had been drawn on day 63 after the first vaccine or placebo injection. The ends were cut back, 4 bases at V and 6 bases at J, with 21 bases in the middle. There are 16 residues in the CDR3. Germline assignment: CDR1 KGHDR and CDR2 SFDVKD.

The input for sequencing was peripheral blood, taken in a trial of Ad26.COV2.S vaccine versus placebo. The source of this sequence is a person between 18 and 59 years old who received the Ad26.COV2.S COVID-19 vaccine or a placebo. This sequence joins TRBV24-1 and TRBJ2-7; a possible D gene is TRBD1 (6 bases). The CDR3: CATSDPRMAGDSEQYF. The CDR3 nucleotides read TGTGCCACCAGTGACCCCCGGATGGCAGGGGATAGCGAGCAGTACTTC.